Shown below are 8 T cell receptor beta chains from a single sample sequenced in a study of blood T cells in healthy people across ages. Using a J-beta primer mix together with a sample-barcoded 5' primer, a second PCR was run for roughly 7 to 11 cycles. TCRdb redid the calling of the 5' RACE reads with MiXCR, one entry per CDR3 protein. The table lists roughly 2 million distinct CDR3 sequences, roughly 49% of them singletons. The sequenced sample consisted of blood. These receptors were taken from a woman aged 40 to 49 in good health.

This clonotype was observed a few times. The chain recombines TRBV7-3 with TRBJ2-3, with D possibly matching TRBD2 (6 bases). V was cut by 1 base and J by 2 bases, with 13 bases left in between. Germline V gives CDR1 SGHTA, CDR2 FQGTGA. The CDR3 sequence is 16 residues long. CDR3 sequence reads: CASSLSGGAPTDTQYF. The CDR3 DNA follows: TGTGCCAGCAGCTTAAGCGGCGGGGCGCCCACAGATACGCAGTATTTT.

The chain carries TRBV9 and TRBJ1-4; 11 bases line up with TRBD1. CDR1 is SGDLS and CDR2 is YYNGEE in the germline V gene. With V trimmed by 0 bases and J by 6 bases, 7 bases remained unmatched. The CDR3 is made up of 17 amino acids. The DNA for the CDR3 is TGTGCCAGCAGCGTAGATGCGGGGACAGGGGGGTATGAAAAACTGTTTTTT. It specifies CASSVDAGTGGYEKLFF.

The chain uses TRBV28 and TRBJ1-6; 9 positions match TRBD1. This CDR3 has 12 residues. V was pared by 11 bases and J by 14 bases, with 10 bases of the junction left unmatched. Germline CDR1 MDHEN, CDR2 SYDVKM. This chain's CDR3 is CAARLDRGTLHF. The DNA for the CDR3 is TGTGCCGCGCGTTTGGACAGGGGAACCCTCCACTTT.

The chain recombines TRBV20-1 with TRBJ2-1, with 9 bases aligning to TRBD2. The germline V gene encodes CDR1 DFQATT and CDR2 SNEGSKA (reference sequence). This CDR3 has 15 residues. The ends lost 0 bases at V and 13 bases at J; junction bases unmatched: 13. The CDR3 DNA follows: TGCAGTGCTAGAGATAGGCTAGCGGGGAACGTAATTCAGTTCTTC. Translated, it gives CSARDRLAGNVIQFF.

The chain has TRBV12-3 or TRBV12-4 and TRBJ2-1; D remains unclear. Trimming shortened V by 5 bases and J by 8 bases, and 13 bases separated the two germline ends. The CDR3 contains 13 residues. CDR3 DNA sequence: TGTGCCAGCAGTGTCAGACAAGCCTATGAGCAGTTCTTC. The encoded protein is CASSVRQAYEQFF.

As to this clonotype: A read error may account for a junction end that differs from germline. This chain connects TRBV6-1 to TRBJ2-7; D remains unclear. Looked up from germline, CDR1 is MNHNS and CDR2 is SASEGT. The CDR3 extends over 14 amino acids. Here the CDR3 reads CASSGAGDSDEQYF. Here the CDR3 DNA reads TGTGCCAGCAGTGGGGCAGGTGACTCCGACGAGCAGTACTTC.

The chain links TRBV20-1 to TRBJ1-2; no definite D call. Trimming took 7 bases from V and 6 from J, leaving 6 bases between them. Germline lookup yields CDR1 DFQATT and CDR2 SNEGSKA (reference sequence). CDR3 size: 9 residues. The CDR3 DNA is TGCAGTGTACGAGATGGCTACACCTTC. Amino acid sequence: CSVRDGYTF.

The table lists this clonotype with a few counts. The DNA of the CDR3 is TGCAGTGCTAGTAATCCGGGCTCGACCCTCCAAGAGACCCAGTACTTC. This encodes CSASNPGSTLQETQYF. The chain couples TRBV20-1 to TRBJ2-5; D gene unclear. Germline CDR1 reads DFQATT; CDR2 reads SNEGSKA (reference sequence). The germline V and J ends were trimmed by 3 bases and 1 base, with 18 bases remaining between them. The CDR3 length is 16 residues.